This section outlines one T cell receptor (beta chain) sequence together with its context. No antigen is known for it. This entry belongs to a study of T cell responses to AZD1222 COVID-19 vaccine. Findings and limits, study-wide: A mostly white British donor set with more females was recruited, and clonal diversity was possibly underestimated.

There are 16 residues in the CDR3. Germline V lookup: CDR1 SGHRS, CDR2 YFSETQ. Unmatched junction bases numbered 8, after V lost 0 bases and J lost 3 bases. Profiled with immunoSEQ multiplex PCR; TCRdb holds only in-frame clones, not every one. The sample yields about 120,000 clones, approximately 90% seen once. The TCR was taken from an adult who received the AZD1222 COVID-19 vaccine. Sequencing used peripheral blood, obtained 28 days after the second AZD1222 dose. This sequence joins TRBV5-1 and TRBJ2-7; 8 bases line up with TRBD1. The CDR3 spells CASSLVLDRDLYEQYF. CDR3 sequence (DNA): TGCGCCAGCAGCTTGGTTTTGGACAGGGACCTCTACGAGCAGTACTTC.